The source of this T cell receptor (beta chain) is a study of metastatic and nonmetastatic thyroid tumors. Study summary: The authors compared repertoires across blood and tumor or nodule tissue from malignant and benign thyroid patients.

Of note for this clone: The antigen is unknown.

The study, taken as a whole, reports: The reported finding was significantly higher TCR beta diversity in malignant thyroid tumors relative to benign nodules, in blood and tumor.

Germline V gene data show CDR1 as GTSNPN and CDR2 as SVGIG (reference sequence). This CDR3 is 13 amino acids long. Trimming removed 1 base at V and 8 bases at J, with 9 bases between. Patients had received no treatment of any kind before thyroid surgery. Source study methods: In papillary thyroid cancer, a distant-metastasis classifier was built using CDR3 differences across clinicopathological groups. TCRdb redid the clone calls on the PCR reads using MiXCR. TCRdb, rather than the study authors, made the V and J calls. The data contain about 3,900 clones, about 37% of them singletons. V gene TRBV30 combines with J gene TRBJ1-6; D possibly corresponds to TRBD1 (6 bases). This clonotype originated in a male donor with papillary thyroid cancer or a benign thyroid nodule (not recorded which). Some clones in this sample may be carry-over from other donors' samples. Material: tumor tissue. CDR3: CAWSADSYSPLHF. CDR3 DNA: TGTGCCTGGAGTGCGGACAGTTATTCACCCCTCCACTTT.